This T cell receptor (beta chain) was observed in a study of shared clonotypes between healthy human individuals. Measured with immunoSEQ multiplex PCR; TCRdb has only the in-frame clones, and not every one. In the table there are under 600,000 clones, almost 97% of which are singletons. V was trimmed by 3 bases and J by 4 bases, leaving 14 bases between them. The CDR3 sequence is 15 residues long. The germline V gene has CDR1 MGHRA and CDR2 YSYEKL. The TCR was taken from a woman aged 30 to 39 in good health. V is TRBV4-1 and J is TRBJ2-3, with D tentatively TRBD1 (6 bases). The specimen was naive CD4+ T cells sorted from blood. The subset denotes: CD45RA+ positively selected. The CDR3 DNA sequence: TGCGCCAGCAGCCAGCCAGGGGAATGGGCAGATACGCAGTATTTT. Encoded protein: CASSQPGEWADTQYF.